The clone carrying this T cell receptor beta chain was detected a few times. Sequenced by immunoSEQ multiplex PCR; TCRdb stores in-frame clones only, minus some. This sample has some 67,000 clones, with around 92% found just once. This record comes from a study of T cell changes during pregnancy in multiple sclerosis. The CDR3 totals 17 residues. Looked up from germline, CDR1 is SGHDN and CDR2 is FVKESK. Trimming cost V 4 bases and J 2 bases; bases outside gene matches: 12. The source of this sequence is a female donor with multiple sclerosis, enrolled in a pregnancy study. The sample in question was peripheral blood, obtained after pregnancy. The J gene is TRBJ2-3, the V gene TRBV14; 7 bases fit TRBD1. CDR3 sequence (DNA): TGTGCCAGCAGCCCCAGCCGACAGGGTTGGAACACAGATACGCAGTATTTT. Encoded protein: CASSPSRQGWNTDTQYF.